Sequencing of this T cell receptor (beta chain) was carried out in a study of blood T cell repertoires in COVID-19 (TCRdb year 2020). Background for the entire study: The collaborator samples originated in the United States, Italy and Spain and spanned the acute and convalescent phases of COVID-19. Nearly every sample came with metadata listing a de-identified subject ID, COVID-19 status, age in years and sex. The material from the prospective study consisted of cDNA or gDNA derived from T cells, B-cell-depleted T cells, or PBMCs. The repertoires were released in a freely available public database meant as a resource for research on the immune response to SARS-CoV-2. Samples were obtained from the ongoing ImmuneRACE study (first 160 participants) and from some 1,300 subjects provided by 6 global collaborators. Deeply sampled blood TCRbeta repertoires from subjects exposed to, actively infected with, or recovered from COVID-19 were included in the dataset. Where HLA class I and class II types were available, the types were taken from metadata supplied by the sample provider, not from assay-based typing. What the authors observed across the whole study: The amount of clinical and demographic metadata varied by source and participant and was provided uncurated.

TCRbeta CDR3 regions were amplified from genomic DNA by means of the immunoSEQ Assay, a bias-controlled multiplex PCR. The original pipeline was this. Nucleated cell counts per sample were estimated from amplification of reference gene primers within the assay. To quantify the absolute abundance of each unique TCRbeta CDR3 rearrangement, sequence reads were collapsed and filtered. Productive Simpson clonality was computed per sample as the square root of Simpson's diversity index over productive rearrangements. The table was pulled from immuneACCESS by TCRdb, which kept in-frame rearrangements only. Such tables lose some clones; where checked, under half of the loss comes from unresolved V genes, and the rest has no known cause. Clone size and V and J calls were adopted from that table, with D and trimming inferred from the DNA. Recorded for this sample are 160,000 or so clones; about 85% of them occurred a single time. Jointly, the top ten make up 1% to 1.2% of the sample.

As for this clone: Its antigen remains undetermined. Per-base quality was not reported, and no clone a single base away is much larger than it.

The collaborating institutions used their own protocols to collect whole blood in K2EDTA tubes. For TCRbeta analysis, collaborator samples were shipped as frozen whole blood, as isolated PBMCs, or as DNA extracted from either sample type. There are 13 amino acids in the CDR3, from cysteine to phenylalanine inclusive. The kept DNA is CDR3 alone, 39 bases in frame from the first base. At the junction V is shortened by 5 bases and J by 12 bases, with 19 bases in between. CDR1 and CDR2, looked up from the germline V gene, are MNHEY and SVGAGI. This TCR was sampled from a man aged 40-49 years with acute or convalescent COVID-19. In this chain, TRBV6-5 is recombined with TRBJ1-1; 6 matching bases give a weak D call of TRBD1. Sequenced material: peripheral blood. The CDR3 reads CASSRAGGAGTFF. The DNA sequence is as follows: TGTGCCAGCAGTCGCGCGGGGGGCGCGGGAACTTTCTTT.